This T cell receptor (beta chain) was captured by sequencing in a study of T-cell memory formation after mild COVID-19. Notes on the study in general: CD4+ clones that contracted lay mainly in CM and EM; CD8+ ones lay in EMRA.

5'RACE primed at constant segments yielded TCR alpha and TCR beta cDNA libraries bearing sample barcodes and UMIs. From the 5' RACE reads, TCRdb called clonotypes with MiXCR, one entry per CDR3 protein. The sample has 250,000 to 350,000 distinct CDR3 sequences, roughly 17% seen once. The CDR3 is made up of 13 amino acids. Germline V gives CDR1 SEHNR, CDR2 FQNEAQ (reference sequence). Trimming left V 5 bases short and J 3 bases short, with 11 bases between. At least ten counts were recorded for this clonotype. As yet, its antigen is unknown. The sequence came from a man aged 18 to 29 who had mild COVID-19 (a few samples of this study predate the infection). Cell type and time point are not known. V gene TRBV7-9 combines with J gene TRBJ2-7; D possibly uses TRBD1 or TRBD2 (5 bases each). The specimen sequenced was PBMCs or a T cell subset sorted from them (not recorded which). CDR3 coding DNA: TGTGCCAGCAGCCCGGGGCAGGTCTACGAGCAGTACTTC. Its protein is CASSPGQVYEQYF.